Listed here are 20 T cell receptor beta chains from one sample, sequenced in a study of T-cell reconstitution after alpha-beta-depleted transplantation in children. Molecular barcoding with unique molecular identifiers was used for the TCRbeta library. TCRdb used MiXCR to reprocess the PCR reads, holding one entry per CDR3 protein. The sample gives fewer than 150,000 distinct CDR3 sequences, 8.5% to 10% of which show up once; 24% is in the top ten. The sequencing used PBMCs, mostly from graft donor cells, collected 180 days after TCRalphabeta/CD19-depleted stem cell transplant. These receptors all come from a girl under two years old who had a stem cell transplant for combined immunodeficiency, so the T cells may come from the graft donor.

CDR3 nucleotides: TGTGCCAGCAGCTTAGTTGAGGATTCACCCCTCCACTTT. Translation gives CASSLVEDSPLHF. This chain uses TRBV7-2 with TRBJ1-6, with D unclear. The CDR3 contains 13 residues. The V gene lost 1 base and the J gene lost 8 bases, with 6 bases spanning the gap. Germline CDR1 SGHTA, CDR2 FQGNSA.

This clonotype has a count of ten or more. The chain joins TRBV28 to TRBJ1-2; D gene ambiguous. Germline V gene sequence: CDR1 MDHEN, CDR2 SYDVKM. Trimming stripped 7 bases from V and 4 bases from J, with 13 bases between. The CDR3 has 13 amino acids. CDR3: CASKRTGFYGYTF. DNA of the CDR3: TGTGCCAGCAAGCGAACGGGATTCTATGGCTACACCTTC.

This clonotype was observed a handful of times. V and J are TRBV10-3 and TRBJ2-7, with D unresolved. Germline CDR1 and CDR2: ENHRY and SYGVKD. Trimming removed 7 bases from V and 2 bases from J, with 12 bases in between. The CDR3 is 13 amino acids. CDR3 residues: CAIKPPGPYEQYF. CDR3 DNA sequence: TGTGCCATCAAGCCTCCAGGACCCTACGAGCAGTACTTC.

This chain connects TRBV5-1 to TRBJ2-3, with TRBD1 identical over 11 bases. Germline V gene sequence: CDR1 SGHRS, CDR2 YFSETQ. With V trimmed by 3 bases and J by 6 bases, 6 bases remained unmatched. This CDR3 is built from 15 residues. Here the CDR3 reads CASSSGQGGTDTQYF. CDR3 DNA sequence: TGCGCCAGCAGCTCGGGACAGGGGGGAACGGATACGCAGTATTTT.

This clonotype turned up a few times. The rearrangement links TRBV12-3 or TRBV12-4 to TRBJ2-3; possible D gene TRBD2, 5 bases. The CDR3 contains 16 residues. V lost 5 bases and J lost 1, with 16 bases in between. As DNA, the CDR3 is TGTGCCAGCAGTCCTCGTACTAGGCGGGGCACAGATACGCAGTATTTT. Its translation: CASSPRTRRGTDTQYF.

This clonotype was observed a few times. This chain links TRBV10-3 with TRBJ1-1; 7 bases are a match to TRBD1. The germline CDR1 and CDR2 sequences are ENHRY and SYGVKD. With 7 bases clipped from V and 3 bases from J, the junction kept 5 bases outside the gene matches. This CDR3 is built from 13 residues. Here the CDR3 reads CAITPGQHTEAFF. DNA of the CDR3: TGTGCCATCACTCCGGGACAGCACACTGAAGCTTTCTTT.

This clonotype has a handful of counts. This chain uses TRBV14 with TRBJ2-7; D unresolved. V was cut by 1 base and J by 2 bases, with 12 bases left in between. The germline V gene has CDR1 SGHDN and CDR2 FVKESK. The CDR3 is made up of 15 amino acids. The CDR3 nucleotides read TGTGCCAGCAGCCAAGCGTGGCATCCTACCTACGAGCAGTACTTC. Its translation: CASSQAWHPTYEQYF.

There are a few counts of this clonotype. The chain is built from TRBV20-1 and TRBJ2-2; the match to TRBD2 covers 15 bases. The germline V gene has CDR1 DFQATT and CDR2 SNEGSKA (reference sequence). With V trimmed by 5 bases and J by 2 bases, 3 bases remained unmatched. The CDR3 is made up of 16 amino acids. The DNA for the CDR3 is TGCAGTGCTGGGACTAGCGGGAGGACAAACACCGGGGAGCTGTTTTTT. Its protein product is CSAGTSGRTNTGELFF.

The gene calls are TRBV20-1 and TRBJ2-7, with TRBD2 matching 15 bases. Looked up from germline, CDR1 is DFQATT and CDR2 is SNEGSKA (reference sequence). This CDR3 is built from 16 residues. V shed 4 bases and J 1 base; nucleotides not matched to a gene: 5. The CDR3 spells CSATGLAGGLSYEQYF. The CDR3 bases are TGCAGTGCTACGGGACTAGCGGGGGGTCTGTCCTACGAGCAGTACTTC.

The chain uses TRBV15 and TRBJ2-5, with TRBD1 matching over 7 bases. The germline V gene encodes CDR1 LNHNV and CDR2 YYDKDF (reference sequence). The CDR3 has 15 residues. J lost 1 base, V lost 5 bases, and 7 bases had no gene match. The CDR3 protein is CATSGTVRLQETQYF. The CDR3 DNA reads TGTGCCACCAGCGGGACAGTTCGCCTCCAAGAGACCCAGTACTTC.

In this sample, this clonotype turned up a few times. The V gene is TRBV20-1, the J gene TRBJ1-1, with 8 bases identical to TRBD1. After removal of 2 bases from V and 0 bases from J, the junction contained 5 bases not matched to a gene. Per the germline V gene, CDR1 is DFQATT and CDR2 is SNEGSKA (reference sequence). CDR3 length equals 15 residues. In DNA, the CDR3 is TGCAGTGCTAGACAGGGGGCATCCATGAACACTGAAGCTTTCTTT. Translated, it gives CSARQGASMNTEAFF.

The V and J genes are TRBV27 and TRBJ2-5; D unclear. The CDR3 spans 10 residues. Deletions cut 11 bases from V and 2 bases from J, with 6 bases between. The germline V gene encodes CDR1 MNHEY and CDR2 SMNVEV (reference sequence). The CDR3 sequence is CAEQQETQYF. The CDR3 bases are TGTGCCGAACAGCAAGAGACCCAGTACTTC.

The V and J genes are TRBV6-5 and TRBJ2-1; 10 bases agree with TRBD2. The CDR3 length is 17 residues. Germline V gene sequence: CDR1 MNHEY, CDR2 SVGAGI. Trimming took 0 bases from V and 4 from J; bases not matched to a gene: 6. The DNA for the CDR3 is TGTGCCAGCAGTTACTCAAGAGCGGGGGGGGTGTACAATGAGCAGTTCTTC. It codes for CASSYSRAGGVYNEQFF.

J is TRBJ2-2 and V is TRBV29-1; D call uncertain. From germline, CDR1 is SQVTM and CDR2 ANQGSEA. The length of the CDR3 is 11 residues. V was cut by 4 bases and J by 5 bases, with 5 bases left in between. The CDR3 here is CSVGGTGELFF. CDR3 in DNA: TGCAGCGTTGGGGGAACCGGGGAGCTGTTTTTT.

V usage is TRBV4-3 and J usage is TRBJ1-1; 9 nucleotides agree with TRBD1. Germline assignment: CDR1 LGHNA and CDR2 YSLEER. The trim removed 6 bases at V and 11 bases at J, leaving 7 bases unmatched. This CDR3 spans 12 amino acids. The CDR3 nucleotides read TGCGCCAGCAGTCTTACAGGGGGCTGGGCTTTCTTT. Encoded protein: CASSLTGGWAFF.

This sequence joins TRBV5-1 and TRBJ1-1, with unresolved D. The germline gives CDR1 SGHRS, CDR2 YFSETQ. The V gene lost 5 bases and the J gene lost 6 bases, with 14 bases spanning the gap. The CDR3 contains 13 residues. The CDR3 protein is CASSWIIGSEAFF. The CDR3 DNA reads as TGCGCCAGCAGTTGGATCATTGGATCTGAAGCTTTCTTT.

In its sample, this clonotype was seen many times. The V and J genes are TRBV20-1 and TRBJ2-7; D remains ambiguous. Trimming shortened V by 5 bases and J by 0 bases, and 8 bases separated the two germline ends. The germline V gene has CDR1 DFQATT and CDR2 SNEGSKA (reference sequence). The CDR3 loop spans 12 amino acids. Here the CDR3 DNA reads TGCAGTGCTCCCAAGGCCTCCTACGAGCAGTACTTC. Translation: CSAPKASYEQYF.

The sample holds many counts of this clonotype. The J gene is TRBJ2-7, the V gene TRBV5-1; 9 bases align to TRBD2. The CDR3 is made up of 16 amino acids. Germline-derived CDR1 and CDR2 are SGHRS and YFSETQ. The V gene end was trimmed by 4 bases and the J gene end by 2 bases; junction bases not matched to a gene: 10. In nucleotides, the CDR3 is TGCGCCAGCAGCCCTAATCCGGGACTAGCAGCCTACGAGCAGTACTTC. The encoded protein is CASSPNPGLAAYEQYF.

This clonotype showed up just a few times. V and J are TRBV12-3 or TRBV12-4 and TRBJ2-2; D perhaps matches TRBD1 (5 bases). Trimming cost V 5 bases and J 7 bases, with 11 bases left between them. The CDR3 is made up of 13 amino acids. The CDR3 DNA is TGTGCCAGCAGTCAAACTCAGGGCGGGGAGCTGTTTTTT. Amino acid sequence: CASSQTQGGELFF.

The V call is TRBV5-1, the J call TRBJ2-5, with 10 bases lining up with TRBD1. The germline CDR1 and CDR2 sequences are SGHRS and YFSETQ. Losses at the gene ends were 1 base for V and 4 bases for J; bases not matched to a gene: 4. The CDR3 is 15 residues long. The CDR3 DNA reads TGCGCCAGCAGCTTGAGGACAGGGGGAATAGAGACCCAGTACTTC. Protein product: CASSLRTGGIETQYF.